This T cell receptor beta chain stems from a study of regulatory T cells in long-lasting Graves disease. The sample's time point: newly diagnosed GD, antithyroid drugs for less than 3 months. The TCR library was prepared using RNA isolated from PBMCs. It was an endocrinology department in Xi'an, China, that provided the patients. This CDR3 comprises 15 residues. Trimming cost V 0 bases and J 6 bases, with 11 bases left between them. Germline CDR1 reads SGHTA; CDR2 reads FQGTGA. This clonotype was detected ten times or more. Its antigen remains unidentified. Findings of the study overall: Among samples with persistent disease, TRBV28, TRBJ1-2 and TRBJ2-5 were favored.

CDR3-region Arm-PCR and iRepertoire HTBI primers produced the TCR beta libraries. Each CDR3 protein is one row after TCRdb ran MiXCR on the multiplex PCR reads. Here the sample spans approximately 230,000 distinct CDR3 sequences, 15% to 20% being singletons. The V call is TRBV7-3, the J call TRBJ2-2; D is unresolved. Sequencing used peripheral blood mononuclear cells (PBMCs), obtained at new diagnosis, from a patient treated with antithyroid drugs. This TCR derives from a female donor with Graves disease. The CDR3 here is CASSLTGLTAGELFF. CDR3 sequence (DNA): TGTGCCAGCAGCTTAACGGGTTTGACGGCCGGGGAGCTGTTTTTT.